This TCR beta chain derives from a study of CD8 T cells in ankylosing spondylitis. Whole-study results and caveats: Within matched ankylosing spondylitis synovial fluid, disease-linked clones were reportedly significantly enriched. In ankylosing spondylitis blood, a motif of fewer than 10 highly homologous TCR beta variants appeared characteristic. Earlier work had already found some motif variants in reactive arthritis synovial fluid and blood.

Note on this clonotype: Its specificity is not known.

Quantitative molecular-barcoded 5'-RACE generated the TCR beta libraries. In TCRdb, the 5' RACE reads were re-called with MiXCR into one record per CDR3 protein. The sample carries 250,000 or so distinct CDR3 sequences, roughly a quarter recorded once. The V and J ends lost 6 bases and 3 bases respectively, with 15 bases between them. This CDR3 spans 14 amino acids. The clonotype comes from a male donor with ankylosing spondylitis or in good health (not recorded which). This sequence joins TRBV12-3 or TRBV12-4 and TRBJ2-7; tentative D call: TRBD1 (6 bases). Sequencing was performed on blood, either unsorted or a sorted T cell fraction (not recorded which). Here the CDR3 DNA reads TGTGCCAGCAGAGACAGGCAGAAGGGCTACGAGCAGTACTTC. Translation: CASRDRQKGYEQYF.